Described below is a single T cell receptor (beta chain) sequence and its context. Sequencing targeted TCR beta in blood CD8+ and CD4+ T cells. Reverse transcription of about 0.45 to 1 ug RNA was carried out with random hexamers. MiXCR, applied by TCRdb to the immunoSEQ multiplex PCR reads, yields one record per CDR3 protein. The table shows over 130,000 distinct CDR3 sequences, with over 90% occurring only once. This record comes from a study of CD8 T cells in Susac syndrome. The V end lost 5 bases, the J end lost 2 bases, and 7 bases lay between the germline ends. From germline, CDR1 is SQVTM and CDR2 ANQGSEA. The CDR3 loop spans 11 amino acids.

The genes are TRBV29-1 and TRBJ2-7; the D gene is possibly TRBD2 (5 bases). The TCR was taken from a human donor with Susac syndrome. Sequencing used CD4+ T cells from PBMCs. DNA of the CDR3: TGCAGCGTTCGGGAAGCCTACGAGCAGTACTTC. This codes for CSVREAYEQYF.